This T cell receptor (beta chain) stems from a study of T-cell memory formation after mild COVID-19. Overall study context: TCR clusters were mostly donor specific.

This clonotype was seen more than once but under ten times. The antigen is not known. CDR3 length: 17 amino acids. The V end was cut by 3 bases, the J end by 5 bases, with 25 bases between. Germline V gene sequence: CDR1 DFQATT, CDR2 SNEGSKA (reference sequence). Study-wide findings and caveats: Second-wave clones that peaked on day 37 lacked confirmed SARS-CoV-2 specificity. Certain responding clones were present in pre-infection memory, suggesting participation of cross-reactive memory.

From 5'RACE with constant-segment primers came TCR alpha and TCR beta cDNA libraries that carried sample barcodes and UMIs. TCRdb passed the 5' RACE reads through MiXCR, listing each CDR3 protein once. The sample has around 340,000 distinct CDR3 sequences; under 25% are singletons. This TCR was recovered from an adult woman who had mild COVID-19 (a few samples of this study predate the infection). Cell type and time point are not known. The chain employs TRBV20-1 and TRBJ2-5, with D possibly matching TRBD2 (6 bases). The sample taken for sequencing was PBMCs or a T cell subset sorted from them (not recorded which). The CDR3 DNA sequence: TGCAGTGCTAGTTCCCTCGGGGGAGCGATCCACGGGGAGACCCAGTACTTC. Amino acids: CSASSLGGAIHGETQYF.